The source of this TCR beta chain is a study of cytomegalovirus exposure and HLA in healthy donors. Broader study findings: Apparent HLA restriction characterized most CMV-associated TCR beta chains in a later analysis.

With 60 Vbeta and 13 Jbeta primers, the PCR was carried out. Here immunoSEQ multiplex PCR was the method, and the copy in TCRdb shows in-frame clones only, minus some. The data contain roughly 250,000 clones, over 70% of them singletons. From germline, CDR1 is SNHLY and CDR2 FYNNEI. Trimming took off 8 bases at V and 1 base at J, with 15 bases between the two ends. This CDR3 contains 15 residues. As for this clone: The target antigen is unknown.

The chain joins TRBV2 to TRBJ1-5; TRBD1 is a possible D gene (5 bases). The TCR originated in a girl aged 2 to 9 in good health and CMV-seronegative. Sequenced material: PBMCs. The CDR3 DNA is TGTGCCAGCGGTCCCCTCGGGGGAAGCAATCAGCCCCAGCATTTT. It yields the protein CASGPLGGSNQPQHF.